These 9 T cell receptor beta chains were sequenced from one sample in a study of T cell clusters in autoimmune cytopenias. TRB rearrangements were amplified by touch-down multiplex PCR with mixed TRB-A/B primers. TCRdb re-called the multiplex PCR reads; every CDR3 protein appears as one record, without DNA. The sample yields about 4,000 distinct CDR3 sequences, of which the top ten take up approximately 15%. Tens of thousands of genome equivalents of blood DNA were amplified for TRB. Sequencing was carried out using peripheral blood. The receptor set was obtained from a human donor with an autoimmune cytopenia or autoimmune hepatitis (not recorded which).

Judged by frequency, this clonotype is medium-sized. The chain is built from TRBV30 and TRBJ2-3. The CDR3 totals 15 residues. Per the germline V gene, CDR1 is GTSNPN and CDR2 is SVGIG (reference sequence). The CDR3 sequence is CAWTLSGLSTDTQYF.

This CDR3 is CAWSVFAGGGNEQFF. The chain is built from TRBV30 and TRBJ2-1; TCRdb designates TRBD2, a call that cannot be tested without DNA. The CDR3 covers 15 residues. Germline V gives CDR1 GTSNPN, CDR2 SVGIG (reference sequence).

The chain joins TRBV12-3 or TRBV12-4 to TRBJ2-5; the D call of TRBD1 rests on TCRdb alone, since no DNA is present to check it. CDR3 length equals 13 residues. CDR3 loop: CASSPHRAGFQYF.

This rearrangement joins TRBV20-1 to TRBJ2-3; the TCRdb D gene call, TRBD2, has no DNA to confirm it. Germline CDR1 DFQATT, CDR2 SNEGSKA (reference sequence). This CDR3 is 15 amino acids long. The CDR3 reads CSALGWSGDTDTQYF.

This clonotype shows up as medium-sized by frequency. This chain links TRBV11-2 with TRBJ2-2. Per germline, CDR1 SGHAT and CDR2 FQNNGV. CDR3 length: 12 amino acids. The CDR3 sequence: CASSFNTGELFF.

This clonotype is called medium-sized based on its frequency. CDR3 sequence: CASSPTATGNSPLHF. V and J are TRBV6-5 and TRBJ1-6; TCRdb outputs TRBD1, but without DNA this stays unchecked. CDR1 is MNHEY and CDR2 is SVGAGI in the germline V gene. The CDR3 length is 15 residues.

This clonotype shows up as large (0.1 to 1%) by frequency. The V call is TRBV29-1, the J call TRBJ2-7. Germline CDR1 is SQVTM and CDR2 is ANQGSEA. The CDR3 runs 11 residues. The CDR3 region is CSDQGTYEQYF.

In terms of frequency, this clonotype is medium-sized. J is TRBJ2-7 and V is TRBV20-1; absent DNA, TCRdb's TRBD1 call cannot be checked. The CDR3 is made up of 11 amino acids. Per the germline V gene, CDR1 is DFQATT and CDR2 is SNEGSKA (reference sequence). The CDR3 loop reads CSGGDSREQYF.

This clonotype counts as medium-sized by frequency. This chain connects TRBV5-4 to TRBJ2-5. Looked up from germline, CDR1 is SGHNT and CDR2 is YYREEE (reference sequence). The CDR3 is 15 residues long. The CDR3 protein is CASSLSVSLRETQYF.